Listed here is a single T cell receptor (beta chain). Antigen specificity is unknown. These data are taken from a study of immune evolution from preneoplasia to lung adenocarcinoma. Study results and limitations: Top clone frequencies peaked in normal lung, apparently declining through invasive adenocarcinoma.

Some clones are missing from TCRdb's copy, which holds only in-frame ones; the method was immunoSEQ multiplex PCR. Of several thousand clones in the sample, 65% to 85% were seen once. Two lung cancer pathologists independently confirmed each histologic diagnosis. The germline V gene has CDR1 SGDLS and CDR2 YYNGEE. The V and J ends lost 1 base and 4 bases respectively, with 11 bases between them. This CDR3 contains 14 residues. The TCR sequence derives from a donor of 70 years or more with lung adenocarcinoma. The sample comprised FFPE adjacent normal lung tissue. The chain uses TRBV9 and TRBJ2-5; D tentatively reads TRBD1 or TRBD2 (5 bases each). CDR3 bases: TGTGCCAGCAGCGTATATGGGGGATTAGAGACCCAGTACTTC. Its protein is CASSVYGGLETQYF. Using reference TRBV9 and TRBJ2-5 for the parts outside the CDR3, the full variable domain is DSGVTQTPKHLITATGQRVTLRCSPRSGDLSVYWYQQSLDQGLQFLIQYYNGEERAKGNILERFSAQQFPDLHSELNLSSLELGDSALYFCASSVYGGLETQYFGPGTRLLVL.